Sequencing of this T cell receptor beta chain was carried out in a study of blood T cells in healthy people across ages. Study-wide points: Researchers report that TCR beta diversity correlated strongly with naive T cell percentage.

Germline V gene sequence: CDR1 MGHRA, CDR2 YSYEKL. CDR3 length equals 17 residues. This clonotype was found once. The antigen remains unidentified. An end of the junction does not agree with germline; a read error may underlie this. Sample-barcoded 5' priming and a J-beta primer mix drove a second PCR of roughly 7 to 11 cycles. TCRdb processed the 5' RACE reads anew with MiXCR; each CDR3 protein has one entry. The data show 1.5 million to 2 million distinct CDR3 sequences, around half seen once. This sequence originates from a woman aged 40 to 50 in good health. Sequenced: blood. V is TRBV4-1 and J is TRBJ2-4; D may be TRBD2 (6 bases). The CDR3 spells CASSQEARELAKNSQYF. CDR3 in DNA: TGCGCCAGCAGCCAAGAGGCCAGGGAACTAGCCAAAAACAGTCAGTACTTC.